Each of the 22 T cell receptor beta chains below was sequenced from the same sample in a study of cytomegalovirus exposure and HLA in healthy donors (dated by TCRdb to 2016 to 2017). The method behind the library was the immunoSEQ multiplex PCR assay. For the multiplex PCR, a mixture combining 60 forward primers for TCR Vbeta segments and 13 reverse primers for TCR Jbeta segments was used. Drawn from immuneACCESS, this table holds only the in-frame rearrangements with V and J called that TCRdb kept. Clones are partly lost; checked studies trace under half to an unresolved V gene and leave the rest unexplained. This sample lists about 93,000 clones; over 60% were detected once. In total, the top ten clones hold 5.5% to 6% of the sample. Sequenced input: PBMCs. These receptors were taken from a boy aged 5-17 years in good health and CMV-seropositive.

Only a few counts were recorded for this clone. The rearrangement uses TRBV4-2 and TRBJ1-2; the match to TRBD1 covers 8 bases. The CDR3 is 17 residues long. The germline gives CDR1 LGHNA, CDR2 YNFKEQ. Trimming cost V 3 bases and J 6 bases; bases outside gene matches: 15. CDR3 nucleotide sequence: TGTGCCAGCAGCCACTACCCGCAGGGGGCAGGTATAGATGGCTACACCTTC. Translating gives CASSHYPQGAGIDGYTF.

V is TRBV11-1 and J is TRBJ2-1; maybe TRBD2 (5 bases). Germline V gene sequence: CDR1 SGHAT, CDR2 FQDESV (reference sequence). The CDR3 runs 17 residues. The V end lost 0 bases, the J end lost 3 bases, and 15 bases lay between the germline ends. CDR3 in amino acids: CASSLAGRAQRYNEQFF. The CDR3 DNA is TGTGCCAGCAGCTTAGCTGGGCGGGCCCAACGCTACAATGAGCAGTTCTTC.

CDR3 residues: CASSRTGLTGELFF. DNA for the CDR3: TGCGCCAGCAGCCGGACAGGGCTCACCGGGGAGCTGTTTTTT. The chain employs TRBV5-1 and TRBJ2-2; 8 bases are a match to TRBD1. V was pared by 4 bases and J by 4 bases, with 3 bases of the junction left unmatched. The CDR3 is 14 residues long. Germline CDR1 SGHRS, CDR2 YFSETQ.

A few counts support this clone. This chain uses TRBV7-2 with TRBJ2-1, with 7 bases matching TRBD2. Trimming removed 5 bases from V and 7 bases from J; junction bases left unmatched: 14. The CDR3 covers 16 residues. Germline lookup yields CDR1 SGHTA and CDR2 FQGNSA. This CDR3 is CASSTILAVEMNEQFF. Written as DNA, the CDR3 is TGTGCCAGCAGCACCATCCTAGCGGTAGAGATGAATGAGCAGTTCTTC. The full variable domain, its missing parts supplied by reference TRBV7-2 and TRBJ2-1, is GAGVSQSPSNKVTEKGKDVELRCDPISGHTALYWYRQSLGQGLEFLIYFQGNSAPDKSGLPSDRFSAERTGGSVSTLTIQRTQQEDSAVYLCASSTILAVEMNEQFFGPGTRLTVL.

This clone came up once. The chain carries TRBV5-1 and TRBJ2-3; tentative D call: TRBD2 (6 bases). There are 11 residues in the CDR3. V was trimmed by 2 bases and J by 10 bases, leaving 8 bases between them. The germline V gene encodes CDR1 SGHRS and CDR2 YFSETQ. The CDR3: CASSLSGPQYF. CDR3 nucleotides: TGCGCCAGCAGCTTAAGCGGGCCGCAGTATTTT. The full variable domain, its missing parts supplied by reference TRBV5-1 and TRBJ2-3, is KAGVTQTPRYLIKTRGQQVTLSCSPISGHRSVSWYQQTPGQGLQFLFEYFSETQRNKGNFPGRFSGRQFSNSRSEMNVSTLELGDSALYLCASSLSGPQYFGPGTRLTVL.

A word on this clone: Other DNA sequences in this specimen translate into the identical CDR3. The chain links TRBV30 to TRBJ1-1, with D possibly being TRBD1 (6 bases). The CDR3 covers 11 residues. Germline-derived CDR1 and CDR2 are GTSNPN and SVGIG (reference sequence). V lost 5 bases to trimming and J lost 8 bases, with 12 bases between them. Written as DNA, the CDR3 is TGTGCCTGGTCGCCCGGGACAGAAGCTTTCTTT. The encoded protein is CAWSPGTEAFF.

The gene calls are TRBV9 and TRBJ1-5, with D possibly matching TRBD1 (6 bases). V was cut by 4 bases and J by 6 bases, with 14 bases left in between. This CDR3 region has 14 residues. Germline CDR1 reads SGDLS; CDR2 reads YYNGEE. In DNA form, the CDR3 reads TGTGCCAGCAGCCTAACAGGGTCAGCTCAGCCCCAGCATTTT. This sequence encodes CASSLTGSAQPQHF.

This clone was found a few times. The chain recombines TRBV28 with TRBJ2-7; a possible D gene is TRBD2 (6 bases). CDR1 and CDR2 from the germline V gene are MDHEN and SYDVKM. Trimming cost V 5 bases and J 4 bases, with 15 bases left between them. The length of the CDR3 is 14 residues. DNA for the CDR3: TGTGCCAGCAGTGCGGCGGGGCGCGGGTACGAGCAGTACTTC. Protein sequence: CASSAAGRGYEQYF. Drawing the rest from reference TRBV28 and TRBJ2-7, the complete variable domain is DVKVTQSSRYLVKRTGEKVFLECVQDMDHENMFWYRQDPGLGLRLIYFSYDVKMKEKGDIPEGYSVSREKKERFSLILESASTNQTSMYLCASSAAGRGYEQYFGPGTRLTVT.

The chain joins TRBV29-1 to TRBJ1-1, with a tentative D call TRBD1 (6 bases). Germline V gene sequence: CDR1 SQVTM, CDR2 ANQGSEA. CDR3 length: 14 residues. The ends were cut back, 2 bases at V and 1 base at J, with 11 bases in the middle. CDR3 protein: CSVERAGANTEAFF. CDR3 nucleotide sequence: TGCAGCGTTGAACGGGCAGGGGCGAACACTGAAGCTTTCTTT.

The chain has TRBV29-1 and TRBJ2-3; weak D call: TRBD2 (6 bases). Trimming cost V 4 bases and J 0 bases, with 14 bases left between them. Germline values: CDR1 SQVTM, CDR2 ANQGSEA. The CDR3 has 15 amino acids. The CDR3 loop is CSVVLPGGSTDTQYF. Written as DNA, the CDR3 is TGCAGCGTTGTTTTACCCGGGGGAAGCACAGATACGCAGTATTTT.

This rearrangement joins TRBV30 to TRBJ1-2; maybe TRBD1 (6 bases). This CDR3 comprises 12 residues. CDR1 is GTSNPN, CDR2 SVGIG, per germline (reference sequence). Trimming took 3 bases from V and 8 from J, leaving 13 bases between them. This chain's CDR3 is CAWRNREGGYTF. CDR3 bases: TGTGCCTGGAGGAACAGGGAAGGGGGCTACACCTTC.

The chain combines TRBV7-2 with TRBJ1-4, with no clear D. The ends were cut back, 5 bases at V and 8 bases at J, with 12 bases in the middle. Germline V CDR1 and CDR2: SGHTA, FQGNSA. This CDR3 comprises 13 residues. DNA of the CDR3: TGTGCCAGCAGCCCTAGGCGATCGGAAAAACTGTTTTTT. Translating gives CASSPRRSEKLFF.

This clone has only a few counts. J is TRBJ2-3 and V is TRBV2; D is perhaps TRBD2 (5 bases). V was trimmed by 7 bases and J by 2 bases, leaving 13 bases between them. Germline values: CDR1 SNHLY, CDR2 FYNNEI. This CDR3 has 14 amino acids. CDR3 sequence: CASTEGWDTDTQYF. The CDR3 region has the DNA TGTGCCAGCACCGAGGGCTGGGACACAGATACGCAGTATTTT. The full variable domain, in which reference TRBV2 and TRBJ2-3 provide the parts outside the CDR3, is EPEVTQTPSHQVTQMGQEVILRCVPISNHLYFYWYRQILGQKVEFLVSFYNNEISEKSEIFDDQFSVERPDGSNFTLKIRSTKLEDSAMYFCASTEGWDTDTQYFGPGTRLTVL.

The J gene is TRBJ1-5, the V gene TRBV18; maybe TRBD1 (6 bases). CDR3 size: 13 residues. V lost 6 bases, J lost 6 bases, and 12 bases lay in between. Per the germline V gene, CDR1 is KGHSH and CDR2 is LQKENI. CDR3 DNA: TGTGCCAGCTCGCAGGGGCCCCGTCAGCCCCAGCATTTT. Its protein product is CASSQGPRQPQHF.

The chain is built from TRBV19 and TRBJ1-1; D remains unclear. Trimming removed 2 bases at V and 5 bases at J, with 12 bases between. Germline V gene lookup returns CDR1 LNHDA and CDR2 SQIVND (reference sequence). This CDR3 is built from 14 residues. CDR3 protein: CASSILGRPTEAFF. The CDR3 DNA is TGTGCCAGTAGTATACTCGGCAGGCCGACTGAAGCTTTCTTT. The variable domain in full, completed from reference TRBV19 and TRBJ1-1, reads DGGITQSPKYLFRKEGQNVTLSCEQNLNHDAMYWYRQDPGQGLRLIYYSQIVNDFQKGDIAEGYSVSREKKESFPLTVTSAQKNPTAFYLCASSILGRPTEAFFGQGTRLTVV.

CDR3 DNA sequence: TGTGCCAGCAGTCGAACTAGCGCATCCTACGAGCAGTACTTC. This translates into CASSRTSASYEQYF. The chain recombines TRBV7-9 with TRBJ2-7, with 7 bases matching TRBD2. The length of the CDR3 is 14 residues. The junction had 6 bases not matched to a gene; V was cut back by 6 bases and J by 1 base. CDR1 and CDR2 (germline): SEHNR, FQNEAQ (reference sequence).

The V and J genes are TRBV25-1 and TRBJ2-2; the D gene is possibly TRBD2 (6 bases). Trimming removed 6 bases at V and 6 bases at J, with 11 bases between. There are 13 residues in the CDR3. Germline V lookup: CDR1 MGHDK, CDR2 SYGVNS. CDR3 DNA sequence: TGTGCCAGCAGCTTCCGGAGGGCCGGGGAGCTGTTTTTT. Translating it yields CASSFRRAGELFF.

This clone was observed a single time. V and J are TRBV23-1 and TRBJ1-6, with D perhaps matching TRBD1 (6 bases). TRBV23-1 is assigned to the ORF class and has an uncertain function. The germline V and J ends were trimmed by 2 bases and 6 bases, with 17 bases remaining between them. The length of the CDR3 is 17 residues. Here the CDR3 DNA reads TGCGCCAGCAGTCAAAAGGGGGGGGCGAAGGGTAATTCACCCCTCCACTTT. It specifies CASSQKGGAKGNSPLHF.

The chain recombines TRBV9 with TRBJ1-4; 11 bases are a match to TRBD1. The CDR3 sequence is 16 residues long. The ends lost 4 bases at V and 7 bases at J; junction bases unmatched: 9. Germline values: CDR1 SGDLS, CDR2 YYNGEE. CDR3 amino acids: CASSTTSGTGGEKLFF. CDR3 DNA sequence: TGTGCCAGCAGCACAACCTCCGGGACAGGGGGTGAAAAACTGTTTTTT.

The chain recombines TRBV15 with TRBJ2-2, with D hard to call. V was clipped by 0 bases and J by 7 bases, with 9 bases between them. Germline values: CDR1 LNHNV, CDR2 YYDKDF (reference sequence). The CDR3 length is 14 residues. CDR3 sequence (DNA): TGTGCCACCAGCAGAGATGCACTTAGCGGGGAGCTGTTTTTT. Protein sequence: CATSRDALSGELFF.

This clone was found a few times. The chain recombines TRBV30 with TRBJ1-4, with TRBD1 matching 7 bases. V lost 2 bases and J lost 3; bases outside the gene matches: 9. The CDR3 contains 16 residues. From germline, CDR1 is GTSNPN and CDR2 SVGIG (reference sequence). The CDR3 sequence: CAWSPTGRIANEKLFF. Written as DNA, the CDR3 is TGTGCCTGGAGTCCGACAGGGAGAATTGCTAATGAAAAACTGTTTTTT. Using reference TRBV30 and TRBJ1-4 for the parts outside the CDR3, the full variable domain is SQTIHQWPATLVQPVGSPLSLECTVEGTSNPNLYWYRQAAGRGLQLLFYSVGIGQISSEVPQNLSASRPQDRQFILSSKKLLLSDSGFYLCAWSPTGRIANEKLFFGSGTQLSVL.

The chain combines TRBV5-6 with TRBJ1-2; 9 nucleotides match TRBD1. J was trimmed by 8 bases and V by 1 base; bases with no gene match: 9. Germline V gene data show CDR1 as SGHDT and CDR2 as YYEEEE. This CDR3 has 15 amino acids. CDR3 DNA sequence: TGTGCCAGCAGCTTGCTCCGGGACAGGGAGGACGGCTACACCTTC. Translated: CASSLLRDREDGYTF.